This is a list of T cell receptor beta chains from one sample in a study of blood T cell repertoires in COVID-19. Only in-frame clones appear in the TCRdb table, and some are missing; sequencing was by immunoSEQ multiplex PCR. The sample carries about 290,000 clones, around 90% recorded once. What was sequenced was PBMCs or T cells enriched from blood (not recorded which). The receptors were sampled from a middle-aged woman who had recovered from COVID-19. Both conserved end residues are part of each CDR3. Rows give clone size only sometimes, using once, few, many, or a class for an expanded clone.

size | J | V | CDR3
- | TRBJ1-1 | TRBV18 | CASSPNALGGNTEAFF
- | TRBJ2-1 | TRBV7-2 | CASSLGTSLYNEQFF
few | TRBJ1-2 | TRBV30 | CAWSVQLNYGYTF
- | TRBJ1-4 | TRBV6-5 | CASRGQGAYEKLFF
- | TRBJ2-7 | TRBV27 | CASSMREGLYEQYF
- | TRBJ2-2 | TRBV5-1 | CASSLVPLAGNTGELFF
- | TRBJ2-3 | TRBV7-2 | CASSSSFADTQYF
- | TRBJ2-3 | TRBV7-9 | CASSLGGIAGGYTDTQYF
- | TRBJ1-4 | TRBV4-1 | CASSQEEDRGFGKLFF
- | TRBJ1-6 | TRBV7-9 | CASSLGRSPKIYNSPLHF
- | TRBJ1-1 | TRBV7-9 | CASSFRSLLNTEAFF
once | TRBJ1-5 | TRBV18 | CASSHFEGQPQHF
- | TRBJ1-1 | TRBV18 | CASSLRLLDVFGRTEAFF
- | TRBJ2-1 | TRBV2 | CASSEPGQGLTNEQFF
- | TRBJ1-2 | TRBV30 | CAWTGMDYGYTF
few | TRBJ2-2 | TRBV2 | CASSPWDRGDNGELFF
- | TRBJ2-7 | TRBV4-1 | CASSQDFRQAYYEQYF
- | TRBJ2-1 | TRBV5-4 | CASSQSGGAGNEQFF
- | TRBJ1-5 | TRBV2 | CASREDRVYQPQHF
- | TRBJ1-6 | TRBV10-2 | CASSETFRGSPLHF
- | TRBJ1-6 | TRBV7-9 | CASSLAGTLYNSPLHF
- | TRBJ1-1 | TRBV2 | CASSASGGQATEAFF
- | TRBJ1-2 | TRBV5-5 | CASSSLVGGGYGYTF
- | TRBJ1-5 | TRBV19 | CASTPNRWGDRRNQPQHF
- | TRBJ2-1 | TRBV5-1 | CASSLVDGSLNEQFF